This TCR beta chain was observed in a study of T-cell memory formation after mild COVID-19. This clonotype was found a few times. TCRdb itself ran the 5' RACE reads through MiXCR, one entry per CDR3 protein. The data hold 360,000 or so distinct CDR3 sequences, with around 30% observed a single time. CDR3 size: 14 residues. In germline, CDR1 is MNHEY, CDR2 SVGEGT. V gave up 2 bases and J gave up 9 bases, with 14 bases separating them. The V and J genes are TRBV6-2 or TRBV6-3 and TRBJ1-5; maybe TRBD1 (5 bases). Sequenced: PBMCs or a T cell subset sorted from them (not recorded which). The source of this sequence is an adult woman who had mild COVID-19 (a few samples of this study predate the infection). Cell type and time point are not known. The CDR3 bases are TGTGCCAGCAGTTACGGGGCCCGCCTGGGGCCCCAGCATTTT. It translates to CASSYGARLGPQHF.